The following is a T cell receptor beta chain sequence with its context. Antigen: not known. Germline lookup yields CDR1 ENHRY and CDR2 SYGVKD. Trimming took 6 bases from V and 12 from J, leaving 15 bases between them. The CDR3 runs to 12 residues. This sample is part of a study of cytomegalovirus exposure and HLA in healthy donors. Study results and limitations: It was found in a later analysis that first-cohort TCR clusters tended to co-occur in the roughly 120 validation repertoires. While the bulk of TCR sequences proved rare, some public TCRs turned up in many donors. High sensitivity and specificity were reportedly achieved when the classifier diagnosed cytomegalovirus status.

Donors were drawn from the roughly 110-subject validation cohort, separate from the approximately 640-subject first cohort. The table came from immunoSEQ multiplex PCR; TCRdb's copy has only in-frame clones and leaves some out. The repertoire has 55,000 to 80,000 clones, roughly 94% of them found once; the top ten carry about 7%. The sequencing sample was made of PBMCs. The chain uses TRBV10-3 and TRBJ1-3; no definite D call. The sequence was collected from a woman between 18 and 30 years old in good health and CMV-seropositive. The CDR3 sequence is CAIRAEVAGIYF. In nucleotides, the CDR3 is TGTGCCATCAGGGCCGAGGTGGCGGGCATATATTTT.